This T cell receptor beta chain derives from a study of glioma-infiltrating T cells. Study-level background: Low-grade gliomas were grade II; glioblastomas were grade IV at initial diagnosis. Sequencing aimed for about 4- to 11-fold coverage of about a million peripheral T cells. Study-level results: A blood CDR3 motif signature was depleted in highly divergent patients.

The CDR3 has 12 amino acids. Germline V gene data show CDR1 as LGHDT and CDR2 as YNNKEL (reference sequence). V lost 0 bases and J lost 8, with 7 bases in between. Using RNA template, CDR3s of TCR alpha and beta were amplified with iRepertoire arm-PCR. Tissue mRNA or PBMC total RNA, roughly 85-450 ng, went into one-step reverse transcription and amplification. TCRdb called the multiplex PCR reads again in MiXCR, with one record for every CDR3 protein. The sample holds 300,000 to 400,000 distinct CDR3 sequences, less than 50% seen once. This clonotype was counted a few times. Its antigen is not known. The sequenced material came from glioma tissue, nonneoplastic brain tissue, or PBMCs (not recorded which). The chain is built from TRBV3-1 and TRBJ1-1, with no clear D. This receptor was identified in a human donor with low-grade glioma or glioblastoma, undergoing nonglioma brain surgery, or in good health (not recorded which). This chain's CDR3 is CASSQDTREAFF. DNA for the CDR3: TGTGCCAGCAGCCAAGATACCCGGGAAGCTTTCTTT. Filled out from reference TRBV3-1 and TRBJ1-1, the complete variable domain reads DTAVSQTPKYLVTQMGNDKSIKCEQNLGHDTMYWYKQDSKKFLKIMFSYNNKELIINETVPNRFSPKSPDKAHLNLHINSLELGDSAVYFCASSQDTREAFFGQGTRLTVV.